The 14 T cell receptor beta chains given below trace back to one sample, sequenced in a study of diagnostic markers for celiac disease. Following a re-call of the reads, TCRdb has one entry per CDR3 protein and lacks DNA. There are fewer than 2,000 distinct CDR3 sequences in the sample, with under 20% held by the top ten. Sequenced sample: either unsorted cells or a sorted T cell fraction (not recorded which). Source of these receptors: a human donor. This table probably holds off-target reads from a library built for another chain.

Judged by frequency, this clonotype is large. The V and J genes are TRBV7-3 and TRBJ2-6; TCRdb returns TRBD1, unconfirmable since there is no DNA. This CDR3 has 18 amino acids. The germline V gene encodes CDR1 SGHTA and CDR2 FQGTGA. The CDR3 here is CASSLKGTGGAGANVLTF. Based on the CDR3 plus reference TRBV7-3 and TRBJ2-6, the full variable domain is GAGVSQTPSNKVTEKGKYVELRCDPISGHTALYWYRQSLGQGPEFLIYFQGTGAADDSGLPNDRFFAVRPEGSVSTLKIQRTERGDSAVYLCASSLKGTGGAGANVLTFGAGSRLTVL.

This clonotype is large by frequency. The chain joins TRBV28 to TRBJ1-6. Germline assignment: CDR1 MDHEN and CDR2 SYDVKM. The CDR3 is 13 residues long. Here the CDR3 reads CASSLPYNSPLHF.

This chain joins TRBV7-2 and TRBJ2-1; TCRdb designates TRBD2, a call that cannot be tested without DNA. The CDR3 totals 17 residues. Per germline, CDR1 SGHTA and CDR2 FQGNSA. The CDR3 spells CASSPNSPSGGGNEQFF.

The chain couples TRBV10-3 to TRBJ2-7; with no DNA, the TCRdb D assignment of TRBD2 cannot be verified. Germline lookup yields CDR1 ENHRY and CDR2 SYGVKD. There are 11 residues in the CDR3. This CDR3 is CAITTAGEQYF.

In terms of frequency, this clonotype is medium-sized. The CDR3 sequence is CASSRGGAEAFF. The chain is built from TRBV3-1 and TRBJ1-1; TCRdb gives TRBD1 as the D gene, but with no DNA this cannot be confirmed. The germline gives CDR1 LGHDT, CDR2 YNNKEL (reference sequence). This CDR3 is built from 12 residues.

This clonotype ranks as large in terms of frequency. The CDR3 is CASDPGGGGTEAFF. This chain uses TRBV19 with TRBJ1-1; TCRdb proposes TRBD1, but this gene call is untestable without DNA. The CDR3 spans 14 residues. Germline V lookup: CDR1 LNHDA, CDR2 SQIVND (reference sequence).

The rearrangement links TRBV4-3 to TRBJ1-1; absent DNA, TCRdb's TRBD1 call cannot be checked. This CDR3 comprises 18 residues. Germline loops: CDR1 LGHNA, CDR2 YSLEER. The CDR3 protein is CASSQDLVLGTGNTEAFF.

The chain links TRBV6-6 to TRBJ2-7; TCRdb calls TRBD1, which cannot be checked without DNA. The CDR3 has 15 amino acids. The germline CDR1 and CDR2 sequences are MNHNY and SVGAGI (reference sequence). CDR3 sequence: CASSYSGGNSYEQYF.

This chain connects TRBV3-1 to TRBJ2-3; TCRdb's assignment of TRBD2 cannot be checked, as there is no DNA. Germline CDR1 reads LGHDT; CDR2 reads YNNKEL (reference sequence). The CDR3 totals 16 residues. The CDR3 sequence is CASSPSPGLAGGTQYF.

By frequency, this clonotype is medium-sized. V usage is TRBV5-1 and J usage is TRBJ1-5; TCRdb outputs TRBD1, but without DNA this stays unchecked. This CDR3 is built from 15 residues. Germline CDR1 is SGHRS and CDR2 is YFSETQ. The CDR3 spells CASSPLGYSNQPQHF.

This clonotype is classed as medium-sized by frequency. The CDR3 spells CAWSATGFSGANVLTF. The chain carries TRBV30 and TRBJ2-6. Germline V gene sequence: CDR1 GTSNPN, CDR2 SVGIG (reference sequence). The CDR3 totals 16 residues.

The CDR3 loop reads CASSVGRTGGWDTQYF. This chain links TRBV9 with TRBJ2-3; TCRdb picks TRBD1, but there is no DNA to check that call. This CDR3 is built from 16 residues. CDR1 is SGDLS and CDR2 is YYNGEE in the germline V gene.

V is TRBV4-1 and J is TRBJ1-1. The CDR3 loop spans 16 amino acids. CDR1 and CDR2 (germline): MGHRA, YSYEKL. The CDR3 spells CASSQDLGQTNTEAFF.

CDR3: CASSQTGTNTEAFF. This chain connects TRBV4-3 to TRBJ1-1; TCRdb proposes TRBD1, but this gene call is untestable without DNA. From germline, CDR1 is LGHNA and CDR2 YSLEER. The CDR3 covers 14 residues.